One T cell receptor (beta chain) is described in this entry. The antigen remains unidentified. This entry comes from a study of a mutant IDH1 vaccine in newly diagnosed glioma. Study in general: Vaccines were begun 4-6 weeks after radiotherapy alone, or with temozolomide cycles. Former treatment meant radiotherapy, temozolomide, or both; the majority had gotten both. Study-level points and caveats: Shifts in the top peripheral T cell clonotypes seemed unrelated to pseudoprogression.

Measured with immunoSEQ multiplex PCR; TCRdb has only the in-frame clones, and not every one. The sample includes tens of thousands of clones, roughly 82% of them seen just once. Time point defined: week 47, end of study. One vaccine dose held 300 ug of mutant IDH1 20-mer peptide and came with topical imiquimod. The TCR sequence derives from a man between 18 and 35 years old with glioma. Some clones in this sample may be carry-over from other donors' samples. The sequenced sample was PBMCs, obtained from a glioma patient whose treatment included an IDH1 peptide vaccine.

CDR3: CASSFRQGSYNEQFF. Here the CDR3 DNA reads TGTGCCAGCAGTTTCCGGCAGGGCTCCTACAATGAGCAGTTCTTC. The rearrangement links TRBV27 to TRBJ2-1; D might be TRBD1 (5 bases). This CDR3 has 15 residues. V was clipped by 3 bases and J by 0 bases, with 9 bases between them. Germline V CDR1 and CDR2: MNHEY, SMNVEV (reference sequence).